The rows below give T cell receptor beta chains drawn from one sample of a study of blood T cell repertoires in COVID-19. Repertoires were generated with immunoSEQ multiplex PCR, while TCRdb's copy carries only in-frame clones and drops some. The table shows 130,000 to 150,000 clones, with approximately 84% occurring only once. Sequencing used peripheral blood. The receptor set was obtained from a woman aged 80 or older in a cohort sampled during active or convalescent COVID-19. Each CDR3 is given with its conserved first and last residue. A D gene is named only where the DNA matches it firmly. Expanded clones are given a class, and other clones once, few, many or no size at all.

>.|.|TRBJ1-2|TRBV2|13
CASRSGGEYGYTF
TGTGCCAGCAGGAGTGGGGGGGAATATGGCTACACCTTC
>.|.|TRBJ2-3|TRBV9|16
CASSTGLTPRPDTQYF
TGTGCCAGCAGCACCGGACTCACCCCACGTCCAGATACGCAGTATTTT
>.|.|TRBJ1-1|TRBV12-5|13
CASGLEPGTEAFF
TGTGCTAGTGGTTTGGAGCCCGGCACTGAAGCTTTCTTT
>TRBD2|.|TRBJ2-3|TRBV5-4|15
CASSSRTSPTDTQYF
TGTGCCAGCAGCAGTAGGACTAGTCCCACAGATACGCAGTATTTT
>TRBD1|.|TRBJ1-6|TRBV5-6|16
CASSLVPTGVDSPLHF
TGTGCCAGCAGCTTGGTTCCGACAGGGGTTGATTCACCCCTCCACTTT
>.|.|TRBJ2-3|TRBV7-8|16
CASSLARGGGTDTQYF
TGTGCCAGCAGCTTAGCGAGGGGGGGAGGCACAGATACGCAGTATTTT
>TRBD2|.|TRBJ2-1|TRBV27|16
CASRKLRTSGYNEQFF
TGTGCCAGCAGAAAACTCCGGACTAGCGGATACAATGAGCAGTTCTTC
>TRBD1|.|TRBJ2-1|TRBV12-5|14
CASGFGTGHGEQFF
TGTGCTAGTGGTTTTGGGACAGGGCACGGTGAGCAGTTCTTC
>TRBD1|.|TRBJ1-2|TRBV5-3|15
CARSPGQGANYGYTF
TGTGCCAGAAGTCCGGGACAGGGAGCTAACTATGGCTACACCTTC
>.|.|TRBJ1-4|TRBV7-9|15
CASSLSRADNEKLFF
TGTGCCAGCAGCTTATCCAGGGCCGATAATGAAAAACTGTTTTTT
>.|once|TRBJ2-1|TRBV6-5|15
CASSSRGSSYNEQFF
TGTGCCAGCAGCTCAAGGGGTAGCTCCTACAATGAGCAGTTCTTC
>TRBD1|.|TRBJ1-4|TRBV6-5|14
CASSGTATNEKLFF
TGTGCCAGCAGCGGGACAGCAACTAATGAAAAACTGTTTTTT
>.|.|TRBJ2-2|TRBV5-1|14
CASSRTAGTGELFF
TGCGCCAGCAGCCGGACGGCGGGCACCGGGGAGCTGTTTTTT
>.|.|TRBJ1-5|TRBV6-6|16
CASSPNRDMGNQPQHF
TGTGCCAGCAGTCCTAACCGGGACATGGGCAATCAGCCCCAGCATTTT
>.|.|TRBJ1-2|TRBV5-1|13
CASSPGGLAGYTF
TGCGCCAGCAGCCCGGGAGGACTAGCTGGCTACACCTTC
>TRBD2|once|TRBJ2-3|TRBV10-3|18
CAISDGRGGGLGTDTQYF
TGTGCCATCAGTGACGGGAGAGGCGGCGGACTAGGCACAGATACGCAGTATTTT
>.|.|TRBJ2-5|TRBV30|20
CAWSALGWFGQPGQQETQYF
TGTGCCTGGAGTGCTTTGGGGTGGTTCGGCCAGCCGGGACAACAAGAGACCCAGTACTTC
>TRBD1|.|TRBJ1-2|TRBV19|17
CASSRGTGGSFVYGYTF
TGTGCCAGTAGTAGAGGGACAGGGGGATCCTTCGTCTATGGCTATACCTTC
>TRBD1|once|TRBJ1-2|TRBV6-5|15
CASSYYLGQGNGYTF
TGTGCCAGCAGTTACTACCTCGGACAGGGGAATGGCTACACCTTC
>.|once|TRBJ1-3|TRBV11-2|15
CASSTNRLLGNTIYF
TGTGCCAGCAGCACCAACAGGCTTCTCGGAAACACCATATATTTT
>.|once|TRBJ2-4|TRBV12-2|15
CASRFSSLAKNIQYF
TGTGCAAGTCGCTTCAGTTCGTTAGCCAAAAACATTCAGTACTTC
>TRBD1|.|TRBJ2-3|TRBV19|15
CASSMGQGLFVTQYF
TGTGCCAGTAGTATGGGACAGGGACTTTTCGTTACGCAGTATTTT
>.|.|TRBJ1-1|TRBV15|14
CATSRLGLDTEAFF
TGTGCCACCAGCAGACTGGGGCTGGACACTGAAGCTTTCTTT
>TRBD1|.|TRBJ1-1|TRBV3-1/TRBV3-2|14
CASSQSDRGTEAFF
TGTGCCAGCAGCCAATCCGACAGGGGCACTGAAGCTTTCTTT
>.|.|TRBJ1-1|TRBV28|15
CASSSPGGRNTEAFF
TGTGCCAGCAGTTCCCCGGGGGGGAGAAACACTGAAGCTTTCTTT
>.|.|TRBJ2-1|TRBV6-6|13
CASSPLLDNEQFF
TGTGCCAGCAGCCCGCTACTGGACAATGAGCAGTTCTTC
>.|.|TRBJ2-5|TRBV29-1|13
CSVEVNLEGTQYF
TGCAGCGTTGAAGTTAACCTCGAGGGGACCCAGTACTTC
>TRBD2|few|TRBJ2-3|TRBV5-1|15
CASSSGTSGGGTQYF
TGCGCCAGCAGCTCCGGGACTAGCGGGGGGGGAACGCAGTATTTT
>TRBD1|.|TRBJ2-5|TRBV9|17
CASSAYRGSEVLETQYF
TGTGCCAGCAGCGCTTACAGGGGCAGTGAAGTTTTAGAGACCCAGTACTTC
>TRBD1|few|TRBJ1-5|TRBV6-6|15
CASSPRQGYNQPQHF
TGTGCCAGCAGCCCAAGACAGGGCTACAATCAGCCCCAGCATTTT
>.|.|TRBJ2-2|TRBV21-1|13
CASSHITTGELFF
TGTGCCAGCAGCCACATAACGACCGGGGAGCTGTTTTTT
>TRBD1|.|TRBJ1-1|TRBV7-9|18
CASSLGWGTGELDTEAFF
TGTGCCAGCAGCTTAGGATGGGGGACAGGGGAGTTGGACACTGAAGCTTTCTTT
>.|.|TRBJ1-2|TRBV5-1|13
CASSPQTVDGYTF
TGCGCCAGCAGCCCCCAAACGGTAGATGGCTACACCTTC
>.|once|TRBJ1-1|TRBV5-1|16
CASSLTPGTMNTEAFF
TGCGCCAGCAGCCTTACCCCGGGTACCATGAACACTGAAGCTTTCTTT
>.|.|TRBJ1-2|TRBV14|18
CASSQDFGSQGLNYGYTF
TGTGCCAGCAGCCAAGATTTCGGTTCGCAGGGACTTAACTATGGCTACACCTTC
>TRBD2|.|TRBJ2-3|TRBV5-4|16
CASSAGLASSTDTQYF
TGTGCCAGCAGCGCCGGACTAGCCTCTAGCACAGATACGCAGTATTTT
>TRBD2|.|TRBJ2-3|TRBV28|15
CASRSGGEGTDTQYF
TGTGCCAGCCGCAGCGGGGGAGAGGGCACAGATACGCAGTATTTT
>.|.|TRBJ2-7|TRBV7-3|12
CASSNFYYEQYF
TGTGCCAGCAGCAACTTTTACTACGAGCAGTACTTC
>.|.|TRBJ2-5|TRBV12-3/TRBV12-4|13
CASRPSALETQYF
TGTGCCAGCAGACCCTCAGCGTTGGAGACCCAGTACTTC
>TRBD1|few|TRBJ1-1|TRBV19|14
CASIYQGATAEAFF
TGTGCCAGTATTTATCAGGGGGCTACGGCTGAAGCTTTCTTT
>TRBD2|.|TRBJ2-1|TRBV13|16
CASSLQRGGTGNEQFF
TGTGCCAGCAGCTTACAGCGGGGGGGCACTGGTAATGAGCAGTTCTTC
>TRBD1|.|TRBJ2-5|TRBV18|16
CASSYAGQAAMETQYF
TGTGCCAGCTCATACGCGGGACAGGCGGCGATGGAGACCCAGTACTTC
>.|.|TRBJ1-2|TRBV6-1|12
CASSDGGWGYTF
TGTGCCAGCAGTGACGGGGGATGGGGCTACACCTTC
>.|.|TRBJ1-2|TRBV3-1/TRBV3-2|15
CASSQDIRGIDGYTF
TGTGCCAGCAGCCAAGATATCAGGGGAATAGATGGCTACACCTTC
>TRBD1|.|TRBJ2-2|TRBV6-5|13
CASRGQGGGELFF
TGTGCCAGCAGGGGACAGGGCGGCGGGGAGCTGTTTTTT
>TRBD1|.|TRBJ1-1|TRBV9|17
CASSGRDRVIMNTEAFF
TGTGCCAGCAGCGGCCGGGACAGGGTAATTATGAACACTGAAGCTTTCTTT
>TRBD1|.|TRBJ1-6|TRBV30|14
CAWSVRTGKSPLHF
TGTGCCTGGAGTGTACGGACAGGGAAATCACCCCTCCACTTT
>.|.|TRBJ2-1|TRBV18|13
CASSPRSEDEQFF
TGTGCCAGCTCACCACGCAGCGAAGATGAGCAGTTCTTC
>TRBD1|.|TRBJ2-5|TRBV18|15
CASSPTGNFQETQYF
TGTGCCAGCTCACCGACAGGGAACTTCCAAGAGACCCAGTACTTC
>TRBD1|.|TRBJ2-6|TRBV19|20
CASSLTGLNSIGSGANVLTF
TGTGCCAGTAGTTTGACAGGGCTCAATTCGATAGGCTCTGGGGCCAACGTCCTGACTTTC
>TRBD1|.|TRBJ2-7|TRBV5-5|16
CASSPGGTGVAYEQYF
TGTGCCAGCAGCCCGGGAGGGACAGGGGTTGCCTACGAGCAGTACTTC
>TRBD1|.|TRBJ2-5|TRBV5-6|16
CASSPKQGSPVETQYF
TGTGCCAGCAGCCCTAAACAGGGGTCCCCTGTGGAGACCCAGTACTTC
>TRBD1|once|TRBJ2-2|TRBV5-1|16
CASSLEDRRVTGELFF
TGCGCCAGCAGCTTGGAGGACAGGCGGGTCACCGGGGAGCTGTTTTTT